This T cell receptor beta chain originates from a study of Tregs in tolerant kidney transplant recipients. With V trimmed by 7 bases and J by 10 bases, 15 bases remained unmatched. This CDR3 contains 15 residues. CDR1 SGHTA and CDR2 FQGNSA come from the germline V gene. Sequencing was performed with immunoSEQ multiplex PCR; in TCRdb, only in-frame clones are kept and a portion is missing. The table includes under 100,000 clones, approximately 94% detected once. This clonotype originated in a human donor in good health. Sequenced: CD8+ T cells from blood. The chain recombines TRBV7-2 with TRBJ2-2; 7 nucleotides line up with TRBD2. Here the CDR3 DNA reads TGTGCCAGCACCGAATGGGGGAGGGGCTCGGCGGAGCTGTTTTTT. Protein: CASTEWGRGSAELFF.